One and the same sample provided the 22 T cell receptor beta chains below, sequenced in a study of cytomegalovirus exposure and HLA in healthy donors. Primers for the PCR totalled 60 Vbeta and 13 Jbeta. Sequencing used immunoSEQ multiplex PCR; TCRdb keeps in-frame clones, though not all of them. The table has just over 200,000 clones, just under 70% seen once. Sequencing input: PBMCs. These receptor sequences come from a man in his forties in good health and CMV-seropositive.

This clone was detected once. The rearrangement joins TRBV6-5 to TRBJ1-1; D uncertain. V gave up 5 bases and J gave up 3 bases, with 10 bases separating them. The CDR3 sequence is 13 residues long. Germline V gene lookup returns CDR1 MNHEY and CDR2 SVGAGI. CDR3 DNA: TGTGCCAGCAGTCTTCACTCCTACACTGAAGCTTTCTTT. It translates to CASSLHSYTEAFF.

The V gene is TRBV19, the J gene TRBJ1-2; maybe TRBD1 (5 bases). V was shortened by 3 bases and J by 8 bases, with 13 bases between the two germline ends. Germline CDR1 is LNHDA and CDR2 is SQIVND (reference sequence). This CDR3 contains 13 residues. The CDR3 reads CASSMGPSGGYTF. CDR3 sequence (DNA): TGTGCCAGTAGTATGGGGCCCAGCGGGGGCTACACCTTC.

This chain joins TRBV7-9 and TRBJ1-3, with 8 bases identical to TRBD1. Losses at the gene ends were 5 bases for V and 7 bases for J; bases not matched to a gene: 7. This CDR3 comprises 14 residues. Germline CDR1 SEHNR, CDR2 FQNEAQ (reference sequence). The CDR3 nucleotides are TGTGCCAGCAGCCCGACAGGGGAGGAGAACACCATATATTTT. This gives the protein CASSPTGEENTIYF.

The chain combines TRBV5-1 with TRBJ2-6; D remains ambiguous. Germline loops: CDR1 SGHRS, CDR2 YFSETQ. V shed 4 bases and J shed 0 bases, with 11 bases lying between them. The CDR3 extends over 16 amino acids. The DNA of the CDR3 is TGCGCCAGCAGCCCAGGATCCCTCTCTGGGGCCAACGTCCTGACTTTC. As protein: CASSPGSLSGANVLTF. The whole variable domain, filled in from reference TRBV5-1 and TRBJ2-6, reads KAGVTQTPRYLIKTRGQQVTLSCSPISGHRSVSWYQQTPGQGLQFLFEYFSETQRNKGNFPGRFSGRQFSNSRSEMNVSTLELGDSALYLCASSPGSLSGANVLTFGAGSRLTVL.

The chain is built from TRBV6-5 and TRBJ1-1; the D gene is possibly TRBD1 (6 bases). Germline V gene data show CDR1 as MNHEY and CDR2 as SVGAGI. Trimming shortened V by 6 bases and J by 4 bases, and 18 bases separated the two germline ends. CDR3 length: 15 amino acids. The CDR3 sequence is CASSPHGQIGTEAFF. Written as DNA, the CDR3 is TGTGCCAGCAGCCCCCATGGACAGATCGGCACTGAAGCTTTCTTT.

The rearrangement uses TRBV13 and TRBJ2-1; D possibly corresponds to TRBD2 (7 bases). In germline, CDR1 is PRHDT, CDR2 FYEKMQ (reference sequence). This CDR3 spans 14 amino acids. V was trimmed by 0 bases and J by 9 bases, leaving 12 bases between them. The CDR3 DNA is TGTGCCAGCAGCTTAGGGGGGGGGCGGATTGAGCAGTTCTTC. This codes for CASSLGGGRIEQFF. Complete variable domain (other parts from reference TRBV13 and TRBJ2-1): AAGVIQSPRHLIKEKRETATLKCYPIPRHDTVYWYQQGPGQDPQFLISFYEKMQSDKGSIPDRFSAQQFSDYHSELNMSSLELGDSALYFCASSLGGGRIEQFFGPGTRLTVL.

This clone was seen once. J is TRBJ2-7 and V is TRBV7-9; 10 nucleotides match TRBD1. CDR3 length equals 15 residues. V was pared by 3 bases and J by 6 bases, with 8 bases of the junction left unmatched. Germline values: CDR1 SEHNR, CDR2 FQNEAQ (reference sequence). The CDR3 DNA is TGTGCCAGCAGCTTGAGGGGACAGGGGAGGGGCGAGCAGTACTTC. Amino acids: CASSLRGQGRGEQYF.

The gene calls are TRBV5-1 and TRBJ2-2; TRBD1 agrees at 8 bases. Germline V CDR1 and CDR2: SGHRS, YFSETQ. This CDR3 has 15 amino acids. The V and J ends lost 6 bases and 3 bases, in that order; junction bases with no gene match: 7. DNA for the CDR3: TGCGCCAGCAAATCACAGGGGGAGTACACCGGGGAGCTGTTTTTT. It translates to CASKSQGEYTGELFF.

This clone was seen only a few times. The gene calls are TRBV14 and TRBJ2-7; D is undetermined. The V end lost 3 bases, the J end lost 3 bases, and 6 bases lay between the germline ends. The germline V gene has CDR1 SGHDN and CDR2 FVKESK. The CDR3 consists of 12 residues. In DNA, the CDR3 is TGTGCCAGCAGCCATTCGGGCTACGAGCAGTACTTC. Translating gives CASSHSGYEQYF.

J is TRBJ1-5 and V is TRBV7-2; 10 nucleotides agree with TRBD1. The junction had 7 bases not matched to a gene; V was cut back by 5 bases and J by 6 bases. From germline, CDR1 is SGHTA and CDR2 FQGNSA. The CDR3 has 15 amino acids. CDR3 protein: CASSKGQGVSQPQHF. CDR3 nucleotide sequence: TGTGCCAGCAGCAAAGGACAGGGGGTGAGTCAGCCCCAGCATTTT.

V is TRBV5-1 and J is TRBJ2-5; 9 bases match TRBD2. The CDR3 consists of 15 residues. Trimming cost V 4 bases and J 2 bases; bases outside gene matches: 6. Germline CDR1 and CDR2: SGHRS and YFSETQ. The CDR3 DNA reads TGCGCCAGCAGCCATAGCGGGGGAGAACAAGAGACCCAGTACTTC. This codes for CASSHSGGEQETQYF.

The chain uses TRBV29-1 and TRBJ1-5; D uncertain. The V end was cut by 4 bases, the J end by 5 bases, with 12 bases between. Germline V CDR1 and CDR2: SQVTM, ANQGSEA. The CDR3 has 13 amino acids. Here the CDR3 reads CSVGSQSDQPQHF. The DNA of the CDR3 is TGCAGCGTTGGGTCGCAGAGCGATCAGCCCCAGCATTTT.

The V call is TRBV6-1, the J call TRBJ1-5, with 8 bases lining up with TRBD1. Trimming took 1 base from V and 0 from J; bases not matched to a gene: 5. Per germline, CDR1 MNHNS and CDR2 SASEGT. The CDR3 has 17 residues. The CDR3 spells CASSEGTGPLSNQPQHF. The CDR3 DNA reads TGTGCCAGCAGTGAAGGGACAGGGCCCCTTAGCAATCAGCCCCAGCATTTT.

Here the CDR3 DNA reads TGTGCCAGCAGGCACCGACAGGGAATGACAGATACGCAGTATTTT. Amino acid sequence: CASRHRQGMTDTQYF. The chain carries TRBV6-1 and TRBJ2-3; 7 nucleotides agree with TRBD1. Germline V gene sequence: CDR1 MNHNS, CDR2 SASEGT. The CDR3 extends over 15 amino acids. After removal of 6 bases from V and 3 bases from J, the junction contained 9 bases not matched to a gene.

The chain couples TRBV9 to TRBJ2-7, with TRBD2 matching over 7 bases. Trimming cost V 4 bases and J 0 bases; bases outside gene matches: 10. CDR3 length: 16 amino acids. The germline gives CDR1 SGDLS, CDR2 YYNGEE. CDR3 region: CASSPRLGGSSYEQYF. Written as DNA, the CDR3 is TGTGCCAGCAGCCCTCGGCTCGGGGGGAGCTCCTACGAGCAGTACTTC.

This clone was counted a few times. The J gene is TRBJ1-1, the V gene TRBV4-1; tentatively, D is TRBD1 (6 bases). CDR1 and CDR2 from the germline V gene are MGHRA and YSYEKL. Trimming cost V 2 bases and J 3 bases, with 13 bases left between them. The CDR3 is made up of 15 amino acids. The CDR3 DNA sequence: TGCGCCAGCAGCCAAAAACAGGGCTCGCACACTGAAGCTTTCTTT. Translation gives CASSQKQGSHTEAFF.

This rearrangement joins TRBV29-1 to TRBJ2-3, with 10 bases fitting TRBD1. In germline, CDR1 is SQVTM, CDR2 ANQGSEA. J was trimmed by 7 bases and V by 4 bases; bases with no gene match: 2. This CDR3 is built from 12 residues. This CDR3 reads CSVGQGANTQYF. DNA of the CDR3: TGCAGCGTTGGACAGGGGGCAAATACGCAGTATTTT.

The chain links TRBV18 to TRBJ1-6, with D possibly matching TRBD1 (5 bases). The CDR3 extends over 13 amino acids. CDR1 and CDR2 (germline): KGHSH, LQKENI. Trimming took 3 bases from V and 15 from J, leaving 15 bases between them. For the CDR3, the DNA is TGTGCCAGCTCACCGTCAGGCAGGGCTGTCCTCCACTTT. It codes for CASSPSGRAVLHF.

V usage is TRBV28 and J usage is TRBJ2-7; TRBD2 is a possible D gene (5 bases). Germline lookup yields CDR1 MDHEN and CDR2 SYDVKM. This CDR3 has 16 amino acids. The V and J ends lost 6 bases and 0 bases respectively, with 18 bases between them. The CDR3 here is CASRAEGSHLSYEQYF. The CDR3 nucleotides read TGTGCCAGCAGGGCCGAGGGCAGCCACCTCTCCTACGAGCAGTACTTC.

This clone has only one observation. This chain uses TRBV19 with TRBJ1-5; 7 nucleotides agree with TRBD1. There are 14 residues in the CDR3. CDR1 is LNHDA, CDR2 SQIVND, per germline (reference sequence). V lost 7 bases to trimming and J lost 5 bases; unmatched junction nucleotides: 8. CDR3 bases: TGTGCCAGTACCATGGGGCAGGGGGATCAGCCCCAGCATTTT. The encoded protein is CASTMGQGDQPQHF.

The V and J genes are TRBV7-2 and TRBJ2-2; D may be TRBD2 (5 bases). V gave up 11 bases and J gave up 7 bases, with 14 bases separating them. This CDR3 has 12 amino acids. Germline CDR1 and CDR2: SGHTA and FQGNSA. CDR3 region: CAWTFWRGELFF. The CDR3 DNA sequence: TGTGCCTGGACTTTCTGGCGCGGGGAGCTGTTTTTT.

The chain carries TRBV25-1 and TRBJ2-7, with TRBD1 matching 11 bases. This CDR3 has 14 amino acids. With V trimmed by 4 bases and J by 6 bases, 5 bases remained unmatched. The V gene's germline CDR1 is MGHDK and CDR2 SYGVNS. In nucleotides, the CDR3 is TGTGCCAGCAGTGTGACGGGACAGGGGGGCGAGCAGTACTTC. It specifies CASSVTGQGGEQYF.